The subject of this entry is one TCR beta chain. Losses at the gene ends were 6 bases for V and 0 bases for J; bases not matched to a gene: 6. This CDR3 contains 16 residues. Germline CDR1 and CDR2: KGHSH and LQKENI. This specimen comes from a study of control samples from healthy donors and cancer patients. Some clones are missing from TCRdb's copy, which holds only in-frame ones; the method was immunoSEQ multiplex PCR. The sample shows approximately 72,000 clones, approximately 91% of them seen only once. V usage is TRBV18 and J usage is TRBJ1-3; 9 bases map to TRBD1. The source of this sequence is a man aged 45-60 years in good health. The specimen was blood. The CDR3 sequence is CASSGQGTSSGNTIYF. The DNA for the CDR3 is TGTGCCAGCTCCGGACAGGGGACCAGCTCTGGAAACACCATATATTTT.